A selection of T cell receptor beta chains follows, all from one sample in a study of blood T cells in healthy people across ages. TCRdb re-derived calls from the 5' RACE reads in MiXCR, one entry per CDR3 protein. The data show 1.5 million to 2 million distinct CDR3 sequences, around 50% seen once. The sequenced sample consisted of blood. All receptors come from a woman aged 40 to 55 in good health. The conserved cysteine and the conserved F or W are not part of the CDR3 here.

cdr3_length: 12; j_call: TRBJ2-3; v_call: TRBV10-3; cdr3_aa: AIQASGQEHTQY
cdr3_length: 14; j_call: TRBJ2-4; v_call: TRBV20-1; cdr3_aa: SARDSNRAAKNIQY
cdr3_length: 16; j_call: TRBJ2-1; v_call: TRBV4-1; cdr3_aa: ASSLGRTSGGRYNEQF
cdr3_length: 15; j_call: TRBJ2-5; v_call: TRBV11-1; cdr3_aa: ASSLLTTSGNQETQY
cdr3_length: 12; j_call: TRBJ1-1; v_call: TRBV20-1; cdr3_aa: SAQRDRGLTEAF
cdr3_length: 14; j_call: TRBJ2-3; v_call: TRBV5-1; cdr3_aa: ASSRQTSGETDTQY
cdr3_length: 11; j_call: TRBJ1-1; v_call: TRBV20-1; cdr3_aa: SARVFYDTEAF
cdr3_length: 14; j_call: TRBJ1-6; v_call: TRBV10-3; cdr3_aa: AISRSSSSYNSPLH
cdr3_length: 10; j_call: TRBJ2-1; v_call: TRBV29-1; cdr3_aa: RVSGGAYEQF
cdr3_length: 13; j_call: TRBJ2-1; v_call: TRBV29-1; cdr3_aa: SAYPQRGSYNEQF
cdr3_length: 14; j_call: TRBJ2-5; v_call: TRBV5-6; cdr3_aa: ASSLSSGGHQETQY
cdr3_length: 14; j_call: TRBJ2-3; v_call: TRBV10-3; cdr3_aa: ATGTLAGASTDTQY
cdr3_length: 13; j_call: TRBJ2-1; v_call: TRBV4-3; cdr3_aa: ASSPQLAGGPEQF
cdr3_length: 10; j_call: TRBJ2-5; v_call: TRBV12-3/TRBV12-4; cdr3_aa: ASSIREETQY
cdr3_length: 15; j_call: TRBJ2-5; v_call: TRBV7-4; cdr3_aa: ASSSGLAGGLQETQY
cdr3_length: 10; j_call: TRBJ2-3; v_call: TRBV2; cdr3_aa: ASRRDPDTQY
cdr3_length: 13; j_call: TRBJ1-5; v_call: TRBV21-1; cdr3_aa: ASSNPPDSNQPQH
cdr3_length: 15; j_call: TRBJ2-6; v_call: TRBV28; cdr3_aa: ASSLWTGFSGANVLT
cdr3_length: 12; j_call: TRBJ2-7; v_call: TRBV6-2/TRBV6-3; cdr3_aa: ASSYEDRGYEQY
cdr3_length: 13; j_call: TRBJ2-3; v_call: TRBV9; cdr3_aa: ASSVGIAETDTQY
cdr3_length: 13; j_call: -; v_call: TRBV12-3/TRBV12-4; cdr3_aa: ASRSDRGLQETQY
cdr3_length: 15; j_call: TRBJ2-7; v_call: TRBV25-1; cdr3_aa: ASSEPDATGRPYEQY